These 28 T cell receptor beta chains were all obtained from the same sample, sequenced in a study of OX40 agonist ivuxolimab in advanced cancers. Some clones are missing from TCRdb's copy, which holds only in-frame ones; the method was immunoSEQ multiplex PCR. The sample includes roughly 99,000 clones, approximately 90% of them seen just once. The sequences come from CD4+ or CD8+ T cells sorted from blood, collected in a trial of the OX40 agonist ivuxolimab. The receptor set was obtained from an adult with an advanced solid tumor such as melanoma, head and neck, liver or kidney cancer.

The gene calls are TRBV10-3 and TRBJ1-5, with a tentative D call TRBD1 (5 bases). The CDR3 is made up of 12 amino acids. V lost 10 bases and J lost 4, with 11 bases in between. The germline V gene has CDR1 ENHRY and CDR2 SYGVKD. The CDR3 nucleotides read TGTGCCAACAAAGGGGAAAATCAGCCCCAGCATTTT. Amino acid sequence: CANKGENQPQHF.

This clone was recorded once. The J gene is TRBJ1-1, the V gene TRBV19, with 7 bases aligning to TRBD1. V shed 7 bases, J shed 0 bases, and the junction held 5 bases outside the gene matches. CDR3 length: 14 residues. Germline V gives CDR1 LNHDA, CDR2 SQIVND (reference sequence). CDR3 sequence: CASTTTGLNTEAFF. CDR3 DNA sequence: TGTGCCAGTACCACGACAGGGTTGAACACTGAAGCTTTCTTT. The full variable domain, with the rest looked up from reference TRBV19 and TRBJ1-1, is DGGITQSPKYLFRKEGQNVTLSCEQNLNHDAMYWYRQDPGQGLRLIYYSQIVNDFQKGDIAEGYSVSREKKESFPLTVTSAQKNPTAFYLCASTTTGLNTEAFFGQGTRLTVV.

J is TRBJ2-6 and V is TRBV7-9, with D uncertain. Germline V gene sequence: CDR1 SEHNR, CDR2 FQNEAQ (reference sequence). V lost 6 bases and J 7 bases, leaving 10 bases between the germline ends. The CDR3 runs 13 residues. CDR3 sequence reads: CASSPVGANVLTF. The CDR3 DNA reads TGTGCCAGCAGTCCCGTGGGAGCCAACGTCCTGACTTTC.

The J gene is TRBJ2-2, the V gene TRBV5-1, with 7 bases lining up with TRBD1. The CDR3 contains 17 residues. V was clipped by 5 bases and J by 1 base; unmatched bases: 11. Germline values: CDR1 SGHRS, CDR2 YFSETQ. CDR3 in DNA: TGCGCCAGCAGACCGGGACAGCCTATTAGGAACACCGGGGAGCTGTTTTTT. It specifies CASRPGQPIRNTGELFF.

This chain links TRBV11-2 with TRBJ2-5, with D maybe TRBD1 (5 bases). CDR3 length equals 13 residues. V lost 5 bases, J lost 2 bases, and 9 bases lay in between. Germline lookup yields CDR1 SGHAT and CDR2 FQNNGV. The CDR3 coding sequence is TGTGCCAGCAGCCCCGACAGACAAGAGACCCAGTACTTC. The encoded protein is CASSPDRQETQYF.

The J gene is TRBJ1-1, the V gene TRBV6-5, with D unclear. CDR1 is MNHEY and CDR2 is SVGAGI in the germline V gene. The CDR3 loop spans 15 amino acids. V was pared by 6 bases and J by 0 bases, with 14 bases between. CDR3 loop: CASRYGGNVNTEAFF. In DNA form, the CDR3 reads TGTGCCAGCAGGTACGGTGGGAACGTGAACACTGAAGCTTTCTTT.

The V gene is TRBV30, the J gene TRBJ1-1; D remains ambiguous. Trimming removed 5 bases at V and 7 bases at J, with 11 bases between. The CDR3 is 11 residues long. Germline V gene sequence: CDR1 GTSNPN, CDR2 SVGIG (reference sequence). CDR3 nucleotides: TGTGCCTGGGTGGCCTGGGGTGAAGCTTTCTTT. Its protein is CAWVAWGEAFF.

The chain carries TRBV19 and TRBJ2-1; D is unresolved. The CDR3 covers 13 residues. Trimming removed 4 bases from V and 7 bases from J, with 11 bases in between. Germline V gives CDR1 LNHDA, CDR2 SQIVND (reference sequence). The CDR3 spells CASSTPAKNEQFF. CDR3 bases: TGTGCCAGTAGTACCCCAGCAAAGAATGAGCAGTTCTTC.

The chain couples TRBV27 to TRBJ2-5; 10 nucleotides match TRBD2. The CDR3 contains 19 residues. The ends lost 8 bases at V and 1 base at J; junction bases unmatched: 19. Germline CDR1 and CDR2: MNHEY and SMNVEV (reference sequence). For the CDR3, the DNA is TGTGCCAGCCCATGCGAGACTAGCGGGCCATTCCTCACCCAAGAGACCCAGTACTTC. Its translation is CASPCETSGPFLTQETQYF.

Written as DNA, the CDR3 is TGTGCCTGGAGTCCCCGATCTCCCTACGAGCAGTACTTC. Its protein is CAWSPRSPYEQYF. The chain joins TRBV30 to TRBJ2-7; no firm D call. Per germline, CDR1 GTSNPN and CDR2 SVGIG (reference sequence). Trimming took 2 bases from V and 2 from J, leaving 10 bases between them. This CDR3 has 13 amino acids.

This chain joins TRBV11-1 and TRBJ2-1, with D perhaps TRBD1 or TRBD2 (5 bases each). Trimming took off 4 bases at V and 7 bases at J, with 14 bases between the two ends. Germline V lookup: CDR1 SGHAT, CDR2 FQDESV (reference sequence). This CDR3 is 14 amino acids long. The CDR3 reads CASSSGTLRNEQFF. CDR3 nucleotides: TGTGCCAGCAGCTCCGGGACGCTGAGGAATGAGCAGTTCTTC.

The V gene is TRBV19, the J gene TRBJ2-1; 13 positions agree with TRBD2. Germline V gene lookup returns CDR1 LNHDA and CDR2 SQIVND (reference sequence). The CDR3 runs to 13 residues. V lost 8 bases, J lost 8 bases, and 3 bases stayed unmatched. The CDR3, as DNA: TGTGCCAGTGGGACTAGCGGGATCGATGAGCAGTTCTTC. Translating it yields CASGTSGIDEQFF.

The DNA of the CDR3 is TGTGCCAGCAGTTCGCTAGCGGGAGGCCGTCCCTCTAGCACAGATACGCAGTATTTT. It codes for CASSSLAGGRPSSTDTQYF. The chain recombines TRBV28 with TRBJ2-3, with TRBD2 matching 11 bases. After removal of 4 bases from V and 0 bases from J, the junction contained 12 bases not matched to a gene. Looked up from germline, CDR1 is MDHEN and CDR2 is SYDVKM. The length of the CDR3 is 19 residues.

DNA for the CDR3: TGTGCCAGCAGCTTAGAAGGGGTCGATGGCTACACCTTC. Protein product: CASSLEGVDGYTF. The rearrangement links TRBV7-2 to TRBJ1-2; D may be TRBD1 (5 bases). CDR1 is SGHTA, CDR2 FQGNSA, per germline. This CDR3 spans 13 amino acids. V was pared by 1 base and J by 6 bases, with 9 bases between.

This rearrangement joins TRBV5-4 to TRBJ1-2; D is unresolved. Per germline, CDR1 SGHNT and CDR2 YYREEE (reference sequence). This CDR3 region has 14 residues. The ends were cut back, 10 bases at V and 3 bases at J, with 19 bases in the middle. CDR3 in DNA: TGTGCCGTTTCTCGGGAGGTACTTGACTATGGCTACACCTTC. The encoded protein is CAVSREVLDYGYTF.

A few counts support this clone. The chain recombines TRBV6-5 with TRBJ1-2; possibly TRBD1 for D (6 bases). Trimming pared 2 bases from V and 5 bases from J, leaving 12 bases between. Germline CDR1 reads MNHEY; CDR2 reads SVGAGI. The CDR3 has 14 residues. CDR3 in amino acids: CASSYAGARYGYTF. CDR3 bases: TGTGCCAGCAGTTACGCGGGGGCAAGGTATGGCTACACCTTC.

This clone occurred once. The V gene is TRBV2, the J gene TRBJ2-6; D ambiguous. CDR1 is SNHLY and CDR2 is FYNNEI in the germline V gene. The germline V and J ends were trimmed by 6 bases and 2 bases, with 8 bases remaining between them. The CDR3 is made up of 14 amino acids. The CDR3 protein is CASRTRTGANVLTF. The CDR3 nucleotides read TGTGCCAGCAGAACCAGAACTGGGGCCAACGTCCTGACTTTC. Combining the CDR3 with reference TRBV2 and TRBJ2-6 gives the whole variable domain EPEVTQTPSHQVTQMGQEVILRCVPISNHLYFYWYRQILGQKVEFLVSFYNNEISEKSEIFDDQFSVERPDGSNFTLKIRSTKLEDSAMYFCASRTRTGANVLTFGAGSRLTVL.

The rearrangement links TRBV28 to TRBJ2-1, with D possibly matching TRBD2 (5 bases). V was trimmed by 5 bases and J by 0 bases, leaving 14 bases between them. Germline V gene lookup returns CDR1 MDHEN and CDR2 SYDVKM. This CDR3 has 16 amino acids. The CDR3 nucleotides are TGTGCCAGCAGTCTCATAAGCGGAGCCTCCTACAATGAGCAGTTCTTC. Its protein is CASSLISGASYNEQFF.

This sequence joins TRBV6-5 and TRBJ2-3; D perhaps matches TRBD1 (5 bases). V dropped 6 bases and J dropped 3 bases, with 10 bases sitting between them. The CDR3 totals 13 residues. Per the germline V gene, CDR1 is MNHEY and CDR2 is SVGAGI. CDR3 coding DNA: TGTGCCAGCAGGCAGGACACAACAGATACGCAGTATTTT. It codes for CASRQDTTDTQYF.

Here the CDR3 reads CASSPVGDRGYEQYF. The CDR3 bases are TGTGCCAGCAGCCCAGTAGGGGACAGGGGTTACGAGCAGTACTTC. The gene calls are TRBV5-4 and TRBJ2-7; 10 positions agree with TRBD1. CDR1 is SGHNT and CDR2 is YYREEE in the germline V gene (reference sequence). CDR3 length: 15 amino acids. Unmatched junction bases numbered 8, after V lost 4 bases and J lost 4 bases.

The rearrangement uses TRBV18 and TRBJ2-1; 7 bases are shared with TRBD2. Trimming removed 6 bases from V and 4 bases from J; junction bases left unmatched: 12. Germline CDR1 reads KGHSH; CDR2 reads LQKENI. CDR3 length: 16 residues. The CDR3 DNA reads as TGTGCCAGCTCCTCTCCTCCGGGACTACCTTACAATGAGCAGTTCTTC. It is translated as CASSSPPGLPYNEQFF.

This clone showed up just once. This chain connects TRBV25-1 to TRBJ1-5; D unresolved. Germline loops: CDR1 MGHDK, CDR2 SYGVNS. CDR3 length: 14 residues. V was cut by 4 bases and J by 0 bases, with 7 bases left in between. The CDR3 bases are TGTGCCAGCAGTGGCCCATATAGCAATCAGCCCCAGCATTTT. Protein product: CASSGPYSNQPQHF.

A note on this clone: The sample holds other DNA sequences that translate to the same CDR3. CDR3 residues: CASSWGGTGGINEQYF. DNA of the CDR3: TGCGCCAGCAGCTGGGGTGGGACAGGGGGGATTAATGAGCAGTACTTC. J is TRBJ2-7 and V is TRBV5-1, with TRBD1 identical over 11 bases. J gave up 7 bases and V 3 bases, and 12 bases lay outside the gene matches. Germline CDR1 SGHRS, CDR2 YFSETQ. The CDR3 is made up of 16 amino acids.

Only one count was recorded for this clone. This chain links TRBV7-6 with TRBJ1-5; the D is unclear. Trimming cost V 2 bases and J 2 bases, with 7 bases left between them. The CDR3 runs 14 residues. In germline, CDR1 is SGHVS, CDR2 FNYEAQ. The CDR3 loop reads CASSLWHGNQPQHF. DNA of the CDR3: TGTGCCAGCAGCTTATGGCACGGCAATCAGCCCCAGCATTTT. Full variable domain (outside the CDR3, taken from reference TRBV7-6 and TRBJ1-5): GAGVSQSPRYKVTKRGQDVALRCDPISGHVSLYWYRQALGQGPEFLTYFNYEAQQDKSGLPNDRFSAERPEGSISTLTIQRTEQRDSAMYRCASSLWHGNQPQHFGDGTRLSIL.

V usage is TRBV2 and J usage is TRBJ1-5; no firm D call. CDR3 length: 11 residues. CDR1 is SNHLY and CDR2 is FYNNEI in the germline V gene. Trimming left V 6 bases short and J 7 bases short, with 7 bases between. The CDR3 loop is CASRLGQPQHF. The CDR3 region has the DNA TGTGCCAGCAGGCTAGGGCAGCCCCAGCATTTT.

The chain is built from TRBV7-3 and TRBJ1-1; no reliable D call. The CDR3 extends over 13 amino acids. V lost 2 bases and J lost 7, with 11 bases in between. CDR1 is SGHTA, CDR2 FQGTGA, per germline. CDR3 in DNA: TGTGCCAGCAGCTTATTAGGGTCAGATGAAGCTTTCTTT. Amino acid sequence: CASSLLGSDEAFF.

The CDR3 DNA reads TGCGCCAGCACCGACACGAACTATGGCTACACCTTC. This translates into CASTDTNYGYTF. The chain links TRBV5-1 to TRBJ1-2; D gene ambiguous. The CDR3 has 12 residues. Trimming pared 6 bases from V and 2 bases from J, leaving 8 bases between. Germline-derived CDR1 and CDR2 are SGHRS and YFSETQ.

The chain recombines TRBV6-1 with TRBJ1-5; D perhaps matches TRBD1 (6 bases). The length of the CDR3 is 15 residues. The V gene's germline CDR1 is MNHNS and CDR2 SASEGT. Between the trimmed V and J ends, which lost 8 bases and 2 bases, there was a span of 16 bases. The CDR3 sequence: CASLGGGWGNQPQHF. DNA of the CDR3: TGTGCCAGCTTAGGGGGGGGCTGGGGCAATCAGCCCCAGCATTTT.